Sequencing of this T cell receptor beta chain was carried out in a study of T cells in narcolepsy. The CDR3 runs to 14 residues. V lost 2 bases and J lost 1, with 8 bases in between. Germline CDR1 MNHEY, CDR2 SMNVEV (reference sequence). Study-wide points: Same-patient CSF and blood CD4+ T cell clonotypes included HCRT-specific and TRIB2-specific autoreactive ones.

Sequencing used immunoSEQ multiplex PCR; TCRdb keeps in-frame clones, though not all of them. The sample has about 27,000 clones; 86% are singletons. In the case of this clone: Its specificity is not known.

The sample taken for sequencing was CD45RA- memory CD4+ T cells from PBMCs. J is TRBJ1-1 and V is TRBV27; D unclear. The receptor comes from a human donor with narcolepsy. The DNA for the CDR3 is TGTGCCAGCAGTTTACGGGGTCGGAACACTGAAGCTTTCTTT. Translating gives CASSLRGRNTEAFF.